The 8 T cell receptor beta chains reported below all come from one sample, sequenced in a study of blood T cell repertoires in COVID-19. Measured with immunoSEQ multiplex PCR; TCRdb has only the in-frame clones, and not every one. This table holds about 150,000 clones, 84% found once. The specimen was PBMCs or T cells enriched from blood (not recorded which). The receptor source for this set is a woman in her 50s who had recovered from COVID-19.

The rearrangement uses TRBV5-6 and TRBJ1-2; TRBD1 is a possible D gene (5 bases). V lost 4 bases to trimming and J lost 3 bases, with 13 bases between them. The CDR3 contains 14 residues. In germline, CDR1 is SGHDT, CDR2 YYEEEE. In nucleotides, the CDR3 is TGTGCCAGCAGCCCTCTCGGGGGAGACTATGGCTACACCTTC. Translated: CASSPLGGDYGYTF. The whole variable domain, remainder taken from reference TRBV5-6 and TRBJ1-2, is DAGVTQSPTHLIKTRGQQVTLRCSPKSGHDTVSWYQQALGQGPQFIFQYYEEEERQRGNFPDRFSGHQFPNYSSELNVNALLLGDSALYLCASSPLGGDYGYTFGSGTRLTVV.

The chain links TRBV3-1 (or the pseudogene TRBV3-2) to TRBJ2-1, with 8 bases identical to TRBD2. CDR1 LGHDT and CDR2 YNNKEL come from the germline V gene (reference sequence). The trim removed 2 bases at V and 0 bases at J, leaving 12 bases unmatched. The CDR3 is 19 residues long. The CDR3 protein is CASSQRRGAAQSSYNEQFF. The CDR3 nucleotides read TGTGCCAGCAGCCAACGGCGGGGGGCCGCCCAGAGCTCCTACAATGAGCAGTTCTTC.

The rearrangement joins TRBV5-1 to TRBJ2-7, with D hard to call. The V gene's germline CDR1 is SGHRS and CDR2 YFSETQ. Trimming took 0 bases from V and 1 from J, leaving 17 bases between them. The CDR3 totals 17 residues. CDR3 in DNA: TGCGCCAGCAGCTTGGCCGTCTCTACGGTGGTTTCCTACGAGCAGTACTTC. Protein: CASSLAVSTVVSYEQYF.

The CDR3 region is CASSQEGTIGVYEQYF. Written as DNA, the CDR3 is TGTGCCAGCAGCCAAGAAGGGACAATCGGCGTCTACGAGCAGTACTTC. The chain couples TRBV4-2 to TRBJ2-7; D possibly corresponds to TRBD1 (6 bases). Trimming took 0 bases from V and 3 from J, leaving 15 bases between them. Germline V CDR1 and CDR2: LGHNA, YNFKEQ. The length of the CDR3 is 16 residues.

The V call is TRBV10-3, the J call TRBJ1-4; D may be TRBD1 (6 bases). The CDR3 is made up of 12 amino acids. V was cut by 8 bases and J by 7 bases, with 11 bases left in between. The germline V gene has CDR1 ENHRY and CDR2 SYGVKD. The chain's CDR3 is CAIGRGPEKLFF. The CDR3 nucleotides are TGTGCCATCGGCAGGGGACCTGAAAAACTGTTTTTT.

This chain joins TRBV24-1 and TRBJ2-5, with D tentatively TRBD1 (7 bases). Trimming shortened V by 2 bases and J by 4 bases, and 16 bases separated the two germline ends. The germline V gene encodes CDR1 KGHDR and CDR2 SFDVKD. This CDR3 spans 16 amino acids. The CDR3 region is CATSDWQGGAAETQYF. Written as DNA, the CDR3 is TGTGCCACCAGTGATTGGCAGGGGGGCGCGGCAGAGACCCAGTACTTC.

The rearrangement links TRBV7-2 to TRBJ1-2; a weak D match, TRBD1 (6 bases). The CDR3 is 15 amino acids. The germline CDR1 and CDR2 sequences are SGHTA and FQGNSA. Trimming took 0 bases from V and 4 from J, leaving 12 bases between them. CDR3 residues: CASSLAGGATYGYTF. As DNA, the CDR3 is TGTGCCAGCAGCTTAGCTGGGGGGGCCACCTATGGCTACACCTTC. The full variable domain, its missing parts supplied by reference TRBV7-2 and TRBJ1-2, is GAGVSQSPSNKVTEKGKDVELRCDPISGHTALYWYRQSLGQGLEFLIYFQGNSAPDKSGLPSDRFSAERTGGSVSTLTIQRTQQEDSAVYLCASSLAGGATYGYTFGSGTRLTVV.

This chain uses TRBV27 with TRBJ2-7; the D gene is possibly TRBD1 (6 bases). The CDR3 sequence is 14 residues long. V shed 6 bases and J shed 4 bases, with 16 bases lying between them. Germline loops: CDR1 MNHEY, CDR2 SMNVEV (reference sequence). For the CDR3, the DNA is TGTGCCAGCAGGACCGGGACACCGAATTACGAGCAGTACTTC. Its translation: CASRTGTPNYEQYF.